These T cell receptor beta chains were read from a single sample in a study of blood T cell repertoires in COVID-19. Clones were read by immunoSEQ multiplex PCR, and TCRdb kept only the in-frame ones, dropping some. The data contain 250,000 to 300,000 clones, around 83% of them seen just once; the ten biggest clones take up about 5%. Source material: PBMCs or T cells enriched from blood (not recorded which). These receptors originate from a man aged 35 to 55 who had been exposed to COVID-19. CDR3s include the opening cysteine and the closing phenylalanine or tryptophan. D genes are given only for firm matches. Size values are once, few and many counts, or a class for expanded clones, and some rows have none.

clone size,D gene,V gene,J gene,CDR3 DNA,CDR3 protein
-,-,TRBV2,TRBJ2-1,TGTGCCAGCAGTGAACGGGAGAATGAGCAGTTCTTC,CASSERENEQFF
few,TRBD2,TRBV7-9,TRBJ2-7,TGTGCCAGCACCACACCACTAGCGGGAGGCTACGAGCAGTACTTC,CASTTPLAGGYEQYF
few,-,TRBV18,TRBJ1-1,TGTGCCAGCTCGGAGAGATCCTCCCCTCCCGGAGCTTTCTTT,CASSERSSPPGAFF
-,-,TRBV21-1,TRBJ2-3,TGTGCCAGCAGCATGCAGGGGGGTAGCACAGATACGCAGTATTTT,CASSMQGGSTDTQYF
few,TRBD1,TRBV30,TRBJ1-5,TGTGCCTGGAGTGGGGACAGGGCCCACTCCAATAATCAGCCCCAGCATTTT,CAWSGDRAHSNNQPQHF
-,TRBD1,TRBV7-2,TRBJ1-2,TGTGCCAGCAGACGAAGGACAGGGGGGCATGGCTACACCTTC,CASRRRTGGHGYTF
-,TRBD2,TRBV7-9,TRBJ2-6,TGTGCCTGGGGACTAGCGGGAGATGCCAACGTCCTGACTTTC,CAWGLAGDANVLTF
-,-,TRBV2,TRBJ1-1,TGTGCCGGAACAGGCCCGGGGAACACTGAAGCTTTCTTT,CAGTGPGNTEAFF
-,TRBD1,TRBV14,TRBJ2-7,TGTGCCAGCAGCCGAAGACAGGGTGGGTACGAGCAGTACTTC,CASSRRQGGYEQYF
-,-,TRBV2,TRBJ1-1,TGTGCCAGCAATCTACACCTCGCGGGGACTGAAGCTTTCTTT,CASNLHLAGTEAFF
-,TRBD2,TRBV7-9,TRBJ2-1,TGTGCCAGCGAGGGGACTACTTCCCACAATGAGCAGTTCTTC,CASEGTTSHNEQFF
-,-,TRBV6-5,TRBJ1-1,TGTGCCAGCAGTTACTCAGTGGAGACAGTGAACACTGAAGCTTTCTTT,CASSYSVETVNTEAFF
-,-,TRBV9,TRBJ2-1,TGTGCCAGCAGCGTAGAAGGAGGGTGGGGCAATGAGCAGTTCTTC,CASSVEGGWGNEQFF
-,TRBD2,TRBV11-3,TRBJ2-3,TGTGCCAGCAGCACCGCTAGCGGCCCCACAGATACGCAGTATTTT,CASSTASGPTDTQYF
-,-,TRBV6-1,TRBJ1-2,TGTGCCAGCAGTGAAAAACAGTTAAACTATGGCTACACCTTC,CASSEKQLNYGYTF